The T cell receptor beta chain described here comes from a study of blood T cell repertoires in COVID-19. At the level of the study: COVID-19 samples from acute and convalescent phases originated in the United States, Italy and Spain. T cells, B-cell-depleted T cells, or PBMCs provided the cDNA or gDNA that served as material.

Study processing details: Quantification of nucleated cells was approximated via reference gene primer amplification. Method: immunoSEQ multiplex PCR; TCRdb's copy keeps in-frame clones and lacks some. The V and J calls and the clone size are those of that table, but D and trimming were determined from the DNA. The data show over 55,000 clones, with approximately 77% seen just once and 25% to 35% held by the top ten. The CDR3 is made up of 16 amino acids. The ends were cut back, 5 bases at V and 1 base at J, with 17 bases in the middle. Germline-derived CDR1 and CDR2 are PRHDT and FYEKMQ (reference sequence).

The receptor was derived from a human donor in a cohort sampled during active COVID-19. V usage is TRBV13 and J usage is TRBJ2-5; the D gene is possibly TRBD2 (5 bases). Sequencing used peripheral blood. CDR3: CASSPDDLEGQETQYF. The CDR3 nucleotides read TGTGCCAGCAGCCCTGACGACCTAGAGGGCCAAGAGACCCAGTACTTC.